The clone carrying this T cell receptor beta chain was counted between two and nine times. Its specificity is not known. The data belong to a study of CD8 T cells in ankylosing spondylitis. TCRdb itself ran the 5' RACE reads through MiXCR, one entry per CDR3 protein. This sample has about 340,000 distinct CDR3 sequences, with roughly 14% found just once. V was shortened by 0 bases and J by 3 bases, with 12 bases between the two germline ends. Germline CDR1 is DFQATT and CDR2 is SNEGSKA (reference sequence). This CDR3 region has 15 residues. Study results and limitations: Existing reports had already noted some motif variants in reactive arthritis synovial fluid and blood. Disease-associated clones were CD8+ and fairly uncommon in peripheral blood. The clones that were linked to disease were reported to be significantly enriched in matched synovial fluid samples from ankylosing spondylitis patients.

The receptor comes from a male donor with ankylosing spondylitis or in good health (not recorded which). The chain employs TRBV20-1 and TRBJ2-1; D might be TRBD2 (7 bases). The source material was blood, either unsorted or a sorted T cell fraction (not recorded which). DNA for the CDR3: TGCAGTGCTAGAGATGGGAGGGGGTTCTACAATGAGCAGTTCTTC. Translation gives CSARDGRGFYNEQFF.